This T cell receptor beta chain was sequenced in a study of tumor-infiltrating lymphocytes in oesophageal squamous cell carcinoma (dated by TCRdb to 2016 to 2017). The library was produced with PCR. The instrument given in TCRdb is Illumina HiSeq 1500. Through fastp at Q25 and MiXCR, TCRdb rebuilt clones from the public reads, retaining in-frame beta chains. Every distinct CDR3 protein forms one entry, paired with its most common genes and DNA. The sample includes some 14,000 distinct CDR3 sequences, with 40% to 60% observed a single time. Around 15% of the sample is in the top ten clones. CDR1 and CDR2 are read off the germline V gene as SGHRS and YFSETQ. The CDR3 holds 16 amino acids from the cysteine to the phenylalanine. This entry keeps only the CDR3 DNA: 48 bases, framed from base 1. Trimmed from V: 3 bases; trimmed from J: 4 bases; junction bases lacking a gene match: 5. In this sample, this clonotype turned up many times. This clone's antigen is unknown. No base qualities exist here, and no much larger clone lies one base off it.

Sequencing was done on a sample of esophageal tumor tissue. This clonotype was obtained from a male donor with esophageal squamous cell carcinoma. The V and J genes are TRBV5-1 and TRBJ2-5, and 14 bases in between align with TRBD2. The DNA sequence is TGCGCCAGCAGCTCGGGGACTAGCGGGAGCACAGAGACCCAGTACTTC. Its product reads: CASSSGTSGSTETQYF.